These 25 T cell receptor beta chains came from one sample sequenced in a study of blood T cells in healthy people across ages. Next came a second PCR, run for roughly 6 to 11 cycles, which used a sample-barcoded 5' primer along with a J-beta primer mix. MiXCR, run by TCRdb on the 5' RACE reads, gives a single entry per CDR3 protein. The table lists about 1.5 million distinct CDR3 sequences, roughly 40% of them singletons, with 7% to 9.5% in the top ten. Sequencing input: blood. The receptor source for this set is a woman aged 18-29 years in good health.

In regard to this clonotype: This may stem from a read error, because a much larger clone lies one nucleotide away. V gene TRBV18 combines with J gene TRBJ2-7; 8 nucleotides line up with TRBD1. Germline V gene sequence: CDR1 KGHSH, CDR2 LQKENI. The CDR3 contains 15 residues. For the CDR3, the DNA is TGTGGCAGCTCACCTCGGGACAGGAGCAACTACGAGCAGTACTTC. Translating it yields CGSSPRDRSNYEQYF.

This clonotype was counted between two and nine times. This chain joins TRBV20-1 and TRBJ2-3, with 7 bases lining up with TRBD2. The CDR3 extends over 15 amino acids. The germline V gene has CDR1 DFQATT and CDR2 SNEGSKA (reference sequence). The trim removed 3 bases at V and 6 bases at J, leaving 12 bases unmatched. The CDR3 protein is CSARQPGGRPDTQYF. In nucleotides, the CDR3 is TGCAGTGCTAGGCAGCCGGGAGGTCGGCCGGATACGCAGTATTTT.

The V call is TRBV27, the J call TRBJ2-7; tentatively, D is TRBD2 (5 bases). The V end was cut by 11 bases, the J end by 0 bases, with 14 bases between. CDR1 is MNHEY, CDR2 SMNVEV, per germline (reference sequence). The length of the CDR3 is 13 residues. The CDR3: CASTGSYSYEQYF. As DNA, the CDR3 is TGTGCCTCCACGGGGAGCTACTCCTACGAGCAGTACTTC.

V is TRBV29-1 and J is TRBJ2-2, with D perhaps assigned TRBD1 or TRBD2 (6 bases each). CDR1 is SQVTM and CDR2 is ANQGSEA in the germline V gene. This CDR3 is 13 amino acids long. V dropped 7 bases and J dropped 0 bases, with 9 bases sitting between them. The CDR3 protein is CSGGTTNTGELFF. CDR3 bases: TGCAGCGGCGGGACAACGAACACCGGGGAGCTGTTTTTT.

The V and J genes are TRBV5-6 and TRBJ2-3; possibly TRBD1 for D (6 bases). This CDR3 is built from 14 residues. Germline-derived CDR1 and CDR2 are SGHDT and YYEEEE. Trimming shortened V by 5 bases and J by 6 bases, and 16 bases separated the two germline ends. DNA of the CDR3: TGTGCCAGCAGGTCAGGGGATAGGGGGGATACGCAGTATTTT. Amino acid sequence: CASRSGDRGDTQYF.

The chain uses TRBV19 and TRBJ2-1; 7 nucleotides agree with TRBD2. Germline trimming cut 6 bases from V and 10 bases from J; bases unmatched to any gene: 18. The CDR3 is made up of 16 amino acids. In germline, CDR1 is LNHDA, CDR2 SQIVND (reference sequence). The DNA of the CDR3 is TGTGCCAGTAGGAGCACCGGGGACTATGCCAACGGGGAGCAGTTCTTC. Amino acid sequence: CASRSTGDYANGEQFF.

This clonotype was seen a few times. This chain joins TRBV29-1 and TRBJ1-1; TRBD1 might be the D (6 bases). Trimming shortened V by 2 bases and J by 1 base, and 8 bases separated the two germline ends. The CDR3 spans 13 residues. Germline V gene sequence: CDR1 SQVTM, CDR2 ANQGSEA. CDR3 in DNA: TGCAGCGTTGAAACGGGGGCGAACACTGAAGCTTTCTTT. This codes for CSVETGANTEAFF. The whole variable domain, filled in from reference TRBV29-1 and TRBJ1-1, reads SAVISQKPSRDICQRGTSLTIQCQVDSQVTMMFWYRQQPGQSLTLIATANQGSEATYESGFVIDKFPISRPNLTFSTLTVSNMSPEDSSIYLCSVETGANTEAFFGQGTRLTVV.

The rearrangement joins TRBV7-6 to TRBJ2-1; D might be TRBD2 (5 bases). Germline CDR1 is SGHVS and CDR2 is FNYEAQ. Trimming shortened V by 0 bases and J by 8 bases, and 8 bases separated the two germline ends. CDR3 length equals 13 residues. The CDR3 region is CASSLASDDEQFF. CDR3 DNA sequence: TGTGCCAGCAGCTTAGCTAGCGACGATGAGCAGTTCTTC.

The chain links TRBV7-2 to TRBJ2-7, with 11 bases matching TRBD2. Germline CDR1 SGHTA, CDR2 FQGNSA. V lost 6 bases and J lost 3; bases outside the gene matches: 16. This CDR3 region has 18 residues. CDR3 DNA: TGTGCCAGCAGTAACGCGGGGTTAGCGGGAGGGAGGCTCTACGAGCAGTACTTC. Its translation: CASSNAGLAGGRLYEQYF. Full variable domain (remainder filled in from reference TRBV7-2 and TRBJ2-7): GAGVSQSPSNKVTEKGKDVELRCDPISGHTALYWYRQSLGQGLEFLIYFQGNSAPDKSGLPSDRFSAERTGGSVSTLTIQRTQQEDSAVYLCASSNAGLAGGRLYEQYFGPGTRLTVT.

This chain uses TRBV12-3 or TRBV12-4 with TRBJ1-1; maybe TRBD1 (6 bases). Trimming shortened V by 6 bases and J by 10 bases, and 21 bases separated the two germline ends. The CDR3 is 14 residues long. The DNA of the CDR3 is TGTGCCAGCAGCCCCCTCGAGGGGGGACGAAGAGCTTTCTTT. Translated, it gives CASSPLEGGRRAFF.

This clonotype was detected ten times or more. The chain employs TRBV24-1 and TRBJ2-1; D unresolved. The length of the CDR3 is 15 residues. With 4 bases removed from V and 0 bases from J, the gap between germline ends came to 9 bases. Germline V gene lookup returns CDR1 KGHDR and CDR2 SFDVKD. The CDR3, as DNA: TGTGCCACCAGTGAATTCGGAGCCTCCTACAATGAGCAGTTCTTC. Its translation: CATSEFGASYNEQFF.

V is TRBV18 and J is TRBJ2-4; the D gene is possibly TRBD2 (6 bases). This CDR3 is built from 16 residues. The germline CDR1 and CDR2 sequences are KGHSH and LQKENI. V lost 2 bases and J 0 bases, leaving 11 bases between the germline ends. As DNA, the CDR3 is TGTGCCAGCTCACCAGGAGGGCAACTAGCCAAAAACATTCAGTACTTC. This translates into CASSPGGQLAKNIQYF.

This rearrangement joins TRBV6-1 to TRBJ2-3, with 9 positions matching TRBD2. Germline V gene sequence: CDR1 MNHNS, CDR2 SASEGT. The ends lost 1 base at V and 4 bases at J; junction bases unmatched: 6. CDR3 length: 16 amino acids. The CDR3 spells CASSEEAGGRPDTQYF. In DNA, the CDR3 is TGTGCCAGCAGTGAAGAGGCGGGGGGGCGGCCAGATACGCAGTATTTT.

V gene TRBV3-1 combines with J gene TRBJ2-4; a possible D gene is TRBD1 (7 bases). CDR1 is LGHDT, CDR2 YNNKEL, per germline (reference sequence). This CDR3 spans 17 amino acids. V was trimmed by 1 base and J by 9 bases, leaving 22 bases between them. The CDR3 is CASSQGVSGTPGGIQYF. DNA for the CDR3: TGTGCCAGCAGCCAAGGGGTTAGCGGCACCCCAGGGGGCATTCAGTACTTC.

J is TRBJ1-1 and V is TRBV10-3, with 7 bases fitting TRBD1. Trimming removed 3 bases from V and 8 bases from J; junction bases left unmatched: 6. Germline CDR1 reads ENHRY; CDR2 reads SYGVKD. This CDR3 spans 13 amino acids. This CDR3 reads CAISDGTDREAFF. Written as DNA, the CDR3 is TGTGCCATCAGTGACGGGACAGACCGGGAAGCTTTCTTT.

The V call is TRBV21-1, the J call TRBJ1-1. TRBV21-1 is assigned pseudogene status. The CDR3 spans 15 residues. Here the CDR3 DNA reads TGTGCCAGCAGCAAAGTCCCAGGGGAGTGCCCTGAAGCTTTCTTT. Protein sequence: CASSKVPGECPEAFF.

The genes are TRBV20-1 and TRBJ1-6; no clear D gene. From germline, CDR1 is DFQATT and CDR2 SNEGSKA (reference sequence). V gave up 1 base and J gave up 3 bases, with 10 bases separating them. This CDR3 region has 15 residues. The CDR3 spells CSARVVQNYNSPLHF. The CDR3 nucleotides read TGCAGTGCTAGAGTGGTCCAGAACTATAATTCACCCCTCCACTTT.

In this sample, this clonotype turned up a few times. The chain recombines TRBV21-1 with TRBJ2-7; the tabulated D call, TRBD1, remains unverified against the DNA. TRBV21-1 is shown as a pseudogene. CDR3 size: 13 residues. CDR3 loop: CASSTQGAYEQYF. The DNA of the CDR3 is TGTGCCAGCAGCACACAGGGAGCCTACGAGCAGTACTTC.

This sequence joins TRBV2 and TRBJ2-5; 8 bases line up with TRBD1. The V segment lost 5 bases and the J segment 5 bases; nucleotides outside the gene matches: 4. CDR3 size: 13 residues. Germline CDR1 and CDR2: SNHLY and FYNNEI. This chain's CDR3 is CASSPGGLETQYF. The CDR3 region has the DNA TGTGCCAGCAGTCCAGGGGGCTTGGAGACCCAGTACTTC. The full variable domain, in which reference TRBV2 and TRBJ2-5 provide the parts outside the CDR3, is EPEVTQTPSHQVTQMGQEVILRCVPISNHLYFYWYRQILGQKVEFLVSFYNNEISEKSEIFDDQFSVERPDGSNFTLKIRSTKLEDSAMYFCASSPGGLETQYFGPGTRLLVL.

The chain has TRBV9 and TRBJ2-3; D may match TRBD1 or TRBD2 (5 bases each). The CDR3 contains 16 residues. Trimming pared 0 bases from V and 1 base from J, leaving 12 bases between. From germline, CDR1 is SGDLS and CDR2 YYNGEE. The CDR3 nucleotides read TGTGCCAGCAGCGTAGCTTCGGGGCTTGGCACAGATACGCAGTATTTT. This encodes CASSVASGLGTDTQYF.

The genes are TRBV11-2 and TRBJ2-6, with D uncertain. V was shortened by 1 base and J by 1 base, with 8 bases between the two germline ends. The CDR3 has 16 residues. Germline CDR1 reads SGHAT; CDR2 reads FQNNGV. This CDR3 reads CASSLGWQSGANVLTF. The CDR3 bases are TGTGCCAGCAGCTTAGGATGGCAATCTGGGGCCAACGTCCTGACTTTC.

The CDR3 DNA is TGCAGTGCTAGCACTAGCGGAAGCCTAGGGGTTGAGCAGTTCTTC. This translates into CSASTSGSLGVEQFF. The rearrangement uses TRBV20-1 and TRBJ2-1; 8 bases align to TRBD2. Trimming cost V 3 bases and J 9 bases; bases outside gene matches: 13. The CDR3 has 15 residues. CDR1 and CDR2 (germline): DFQATT, SNEGSKA (reference sequence).

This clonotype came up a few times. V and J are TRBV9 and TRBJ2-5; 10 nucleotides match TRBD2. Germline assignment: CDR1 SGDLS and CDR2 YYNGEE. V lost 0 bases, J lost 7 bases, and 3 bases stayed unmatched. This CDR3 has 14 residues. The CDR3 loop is CASSVDPSGGTQYF. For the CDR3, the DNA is TGTGCCAGCAGCGTAGATCCTAGCGGGGGGACCCAGTACTTC.

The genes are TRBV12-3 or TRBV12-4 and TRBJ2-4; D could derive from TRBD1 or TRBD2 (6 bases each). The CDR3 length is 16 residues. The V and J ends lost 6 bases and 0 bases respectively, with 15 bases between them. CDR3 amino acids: CASSLGGPLAKNIQYF. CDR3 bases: TGTGCCAGCAGCTTGGGGGGCCCCCTAGCCAAAAACATTCAGTACTTC.

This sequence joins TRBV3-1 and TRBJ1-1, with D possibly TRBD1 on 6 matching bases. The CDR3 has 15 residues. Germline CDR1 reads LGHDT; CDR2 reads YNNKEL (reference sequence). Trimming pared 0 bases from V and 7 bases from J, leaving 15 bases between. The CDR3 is CASSQEGGAQGEAFF. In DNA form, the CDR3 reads TGTGCCAGCAGCCAAGAGGGGGGGGCACAGGGTGAAGCTTTCTTT.